What follows are 21 T cell receptor beta chains derived from one specimen sequenced in a study of T cells in Graves' hyperthyroidism and ophthalmopathy (dated by TCRdb to about 2019). The method behind the library was multiplex PCR. Sequencing used an Illumina HiSeq 2000. Amplification of TCR beta CDR3 regions was carried out from RNA transcripts. The first round of RT-PCR for the TCR CDR3 was performed with the HTBI primer set and the Qiagen OneStep RT-PCR kit. Using fastp trimming at Q25 and MiXCR clonotype assembly, TCRdb reanalyzed the public sequencing data and kept in-frame beta chains. Entries are consolidated by CDR3 protein sequence, retaining the most common genes and DNA. This sample is represented by 750,000 to 950,000 distinct CDR3 sequences; 35% to 40% of them were singletons. The ten largest clones add up to 8.9% of the sample. Sequenced material: blood. These receptors were taken from a man younger than 35 with Graves' hyperthyroidism.

The genes are TRBV5-5 and TRBJ1-2; 8 bases align to TRBD1. This CDR3 has 15 residues. CDR1 and CDR2 (germline): SGHKS, YYEKEE (reference sequence). Trimming took 2 bases from V and 5 from J; bases not matched to a gene: 8. CDR3 amino acids: CASSLGQGFTYGYTF. CDR3 bases: TGTGCCAGCAGCTTAGGACAGGGCTTCACGTATGGCTACACCTTC.

The gene calls are TRBV10-3 and TRBJ2-2; D gene ambiguous. Germline V lookup: CDR1 ENHRY, CDR2 SYGVKD. The V and J ends lost 10 bases and 5 bases respectively, with 11 bases between them. This CDR3 comprises 12 residues. The CDR3 DNA follows: TGTGCCAGCAAAAAGGAAACCGGGGAGCTGTTTTTT. As protein: CASKKETGELFF.

The V and J genes are TRBV7-6 and TRBJ2-2, with a tentative D call TRBD2 (6 bases). V gave up 4 bases and J gave up 0 bases, with 15 bases separating them. The CDR3 is made up of 17 amino acids. The germline V gene encodes CDR1 SGHVS and CDR2 FNYEAQ. Here the CDR3 DNA reads TGTGCCAGCAGCTCGGGACTCTTTCCCGCGAACACCGGGGAGCTGTTTTTT. Its translation is CASSSGLFPANTGELFF.

This clonotype has just one count. This sequence joins TRBV7-2 and TRBJ2-7; D is uncertain. The germline gives CDR1 SGHTA, CDR2 FQGNSA. The V end lost 5 bases, the J end lost 2 bases, and 25 bases lay between the germline ends. CDR3 length: 18 amino acids. CDR3 sequence: CASSQTLSGLHITYEQYF. The CDR3 coding sequence is TGTGCCAGCAGCCAAACCCTTAGTGGTCTGCACATTACCTACGAGCAGTACTTC.

This clonotype was seen repeatedly, ten times or more. This chain joins TRBV12-3 or TRBV12-4 and TRBJ2-7, with no clear D. This CDR3 spans 12 amino acids. Trimming shortened V by 4 bases and J by 5 bases, and 9 bases separated the two germline ends. CDR3 region: CASSSRVNEQYF. The CDR3, as DNA: TGTGCCAGCAGTTCCCGAGTGAACGAGCAGTACTTC.

This clonotype was recorded a few times. The chain carries TRBV9 and TRBJ2-7, with D possibly TRBD1 on 6 matching bases. The CDR3 sequence is 14 residues long. The germline CDR1 and CDR2 sequences are SGDLS and YYNGEE. V was shortened by 0 bases and J by 3 bases, with 10 bases between the two germline ends. CDR3 DNA: TGTGCCAGCAGCGTAGGGGGGCAGAACTACGAGCAGTACTTC. It yields the protein CASSVGGQNYEQYF.

This clonotype was found a few times. This rearrangement joins TRBV24-1 to TRBJ2-3; TRBD2 agrees at 9 bases. The CDR3 length is 17 residues. J gave up 0 bases and V 12 bases, and 15 bases lay outside the gene matches. CDR1 and CDR2 from the germline V gene are KGHDR and SFDVKD. The CDR3 sequence is CAAHGFSGGSSTDTQYF. CDR3 nucleotides: TGTGCCGCTCATGGTTTTAGCGGGGGCTCTAGCACAGATACGCAGTATTTT.

The chain has TRBV29-1 and TRBJ1-2, with D possibly being TRBD1 (5 bases). This CDR3 spans 10 amino acids. Germline V gene data show CDR1 as SQVTM and CDR2 as ANQGSEA. The CDR3 DNA reads as TGCAGTGGGGCGATATATGGCTACACCTTC. Translation gives CSGAIYGYTF.

This clonotype has only a few counts. J is TRBJ1-1 and V is TRBV5-1; D is undetermined. This CDR3 has 16 amino acids. Per the germline V gene, CDR1 is SGHRS and CDR2 is YFSETQ. Trimming left V 2 bases short and J 4 bases short, with 18 bases between. The CDR3 coding sequence is TGCGCCAGCAGCTTAGATCCCGCAGGCCCCACCACTGAAGCTTTCTTT. Translation gives CASSLDPAGPTTEAFF.

This clonotype was recorded at least ten times. The chain couples TRBV7-8 to TRBJ1-1, with D possibly TRBD1 on 5 matching bases. The CDR3 sequence is 14 residues long. Trimming removed 4 bases from V and 6 bases from J, with 15 bases in between. CDR1 is SGHVS and CDR2 is FQNEAQ in the germline V gene. CDR3 nucleotides: TGTGCCAGCAGCTCCCGTGAGGGGAGCGCTGAAGCTTTCTTT. It translates to CASSSREGSAEAFF. Looking up the rest from reference TRBV7-8 and TRBJ1-1 gives the full variable domain: GAGVSQSPRYKVAKRGQDVALRCDPISGHVSLFWYQQALGQGPEFLTYFQNEAQLDKSGLPSDRFFAERPEGSVSTLKIQRTQQEDSAVYLCASSSREGSAEAFFGQGTRLTVV.

The V and J genes are TRBV3-1 and TRBJ2-5; D is uncertain. Trimming left V 6 bases short and J 3 bases short, with 14 bases between. CDR3 size: 14 residues. Germline lookup yields CDR1 LGHDT and CDR2 YNNKEL (reference sequence). Here the CDR3 reads CASSYDGVEETQYF. DNA for the CDR3: TGTGCCAGCAGTTATGATGGTGTGGAAGAGACCCAGTACTTC.

In this sample, this clonotype turned up a few times. V and J are TRBV6-1 and TRBJ2-7; 9 bases line up with TRBD1. Germline CDR1 MNHNS, CDR2 SASEGT. This CDR3 has 15 residues. J lost 3 bases, V lost 2 bases, and 5 bases had no gene match. As DNA, the CDR3 is TGTGCCAGCAGTGAACCGGGACAGGGCCTCTACGAGCAGTACTTC. It specifies CASSEPGQGLYEQYF.

This clonotype has ten or more counts. The J gene is TRBJ2-7, the V gene TRBV10-3; a possible D gene is TRBD2 (6 bases). CDR3 length: 15 residues. The germline V gene encodes CDR1 ENHRY and CDR2 SYGVKD. V was shortened by 2 bases and J by 3 bases, with 14 bases between the two germline ends. In DNA form, the CDR3 reads TGTGCCATCAGTGAGGGTGAGATAGCGGTCTACGAGCAGTACTTC. Translation: CAISEGEIAVYEQYF.

In this sample, this clonotype turned up many times. The rearrangement uses TRBV10-1 and TRBJ2-5, with 8 bases identical to TRBD1. Trimming at V came to 6 bases and at J to 7 bases, leaving 7 bases not matched to a gene. Germline CDR1 WNHNN, CDR2 SYGVQD (reference sequence). The CDR3 is 13 residues long. The CDR3, as DNA: TGCGCCAGCAGCCGGGACAGGAGTGGGACCCAGTACTTC. It translates to CASSRDRSGTQYF.

On this clonotype itself: The conserved phenylalanine or tryptophan is not found at the CDR3 terminus, so this likely reflects a read error. The rearrangement links TRBV10-3 to TRBJ2-7, with 8 bases identical to TRBD2. The CDR3 loop spans 15 amino acids. Germline values: CDR1 ENHRY, CDR2 SYGVKD. CDR3 in amino acids: CVISEPGGRSYEQYS. CDR3 DNA sequence: TGTGTCATCAGTGAGCCGGGGGGGCGATCCTACGAGCAGTACTCC.

Many counts were recorded for this clonotype. The CDR3 protein is CASSIRGTYEQYF. CDR3 coding DNA: TGTGCCAGCAGTATCAGGGGCACCTACGAGCAGTACTTC. The gene calls are TRBV12-3 or TRBV12-4 and TRBJ2-7; D is possibly TRBD1 (6 bases). The CDR3 extends over 13 amino acids. The ends were cut back, 5 bases at V and 2 bases at J, with 10 bases in the middle.

This clonotype appeared many times. CDR3 nucleotides: TGTGCCACCAGTAATACGAGGGATTCTGCGAACACCGGGGAGCTGTTTTTT. Translation: CATSNTRDSANTGELFF. The genes are TRBV24-1 and TRBJ2-2; tentative D call: TRBD2 (5 bases). The CDR3 runs 17 residues. V gave up 6 bases and J gave up 0 bases, with 16 bases separating them. Germline CDR1 KGHDR, CDR2 SFDVKD.

This rearrangement joins TRBV7-3 to TRBJ2-3; 8 bases map to TRBD2. The germline CDR1 and CDR2 sequences are SGHTA and FQGTGA. The V and J ends lost 2 bases and 1 base, in that order; junction bases with no gene match: 8. The CDR3 is 17 residues long. CDR3 bases: TGTGCCAGCAGCTTAGCGGGTGACGGGAGGGGCACAGATACGCAGTATTTT. It encodes CASSLAGDGRGTDTQYF.

This clonotype came up many times. The gene calls are TRBV2 and TRBJ2-2; 9 bases align to TRBD1. V was pared by 10 bases and J by 5 bases, with 5 bases of the junction left unmatched. The CDR3 runs to 13 residues. Per the germline V gene, CDR1 is SNHLY and CDR2 is FYNNEI. The DNA for the CDR3 is TGTGCCATTGGGACAGGGCAGACCGGGGAGCTGTTTTTT. Encoded protein: CAIGTGQTGELFF.

For the CDR3, the DNA is TGTGCCAGTAGTATGGGTGGGGGGCCCGGGGAGCTGTTTTTT. Protein: CASSMGGGPGELFF. The chain carries TRBV19 and TRBJ2-2, with D possibly being TRBD1 or TRBD2 (6 bases each). V dropped 3 bases and J dropped 6 bases, with 11 bases sitting between them. Looked up from germline, CDR1 is LNHDA and CDR2 is SQIVND (reference sequence). This CDR3 has 14 residues.

The V and J genes are TRBV2 and TRBJ1-6; D ambiguous. The V and J ends lost 4 bases and 8 bases respectively, with 9 bases between them. The CDR3 runs to 13 residues. Germline lookup yields CDR1 SNHLY and CDR2 FYNNEI. The CDR3 region is CASSVKGYSPLHF. The CDR3 DNA reads as TGTGCCAGCAGTGTCAAGGGCTATTCACCCCTCCACTTT. Using reference TRBV2 and TRBJ1-6 for the parts outside the CDR3, the full variable domain is EPEVTQTPSHQVTQMGQEVILRCVPISNHLYFYWYRQILGQKVEFLVSFYNNEISEKSEIFDDQFSVERPDGSNFTLKIRSTKLEDSAMYFCASSVKGYSPLHFGNGTRLTVT.